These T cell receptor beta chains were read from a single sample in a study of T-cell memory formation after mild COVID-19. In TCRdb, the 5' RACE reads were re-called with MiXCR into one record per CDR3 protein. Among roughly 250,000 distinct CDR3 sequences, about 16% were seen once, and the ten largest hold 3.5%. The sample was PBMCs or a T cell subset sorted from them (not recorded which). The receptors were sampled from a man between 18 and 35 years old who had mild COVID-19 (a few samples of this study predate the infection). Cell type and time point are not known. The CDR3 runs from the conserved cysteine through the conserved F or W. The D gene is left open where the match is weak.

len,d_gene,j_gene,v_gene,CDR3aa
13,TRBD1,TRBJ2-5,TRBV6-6,CASSTPGGRTQYF
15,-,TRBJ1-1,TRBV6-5,CASSYSGARNTEAFF
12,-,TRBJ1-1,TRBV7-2,CASSYRETEAFF
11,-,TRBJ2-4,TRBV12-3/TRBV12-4,CASTHGNIQYF
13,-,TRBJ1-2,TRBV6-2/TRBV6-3,CASNHRGPGGYTF
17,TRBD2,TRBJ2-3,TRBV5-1,CASSLWGLAGDADTQYF
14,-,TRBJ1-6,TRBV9,CASSVESRNSPLHF
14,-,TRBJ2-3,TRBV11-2,CASSPPSTPDTQYF
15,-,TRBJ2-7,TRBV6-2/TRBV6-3,CASSYSVSISYEQYF
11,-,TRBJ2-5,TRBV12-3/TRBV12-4,CASSEVETQYF